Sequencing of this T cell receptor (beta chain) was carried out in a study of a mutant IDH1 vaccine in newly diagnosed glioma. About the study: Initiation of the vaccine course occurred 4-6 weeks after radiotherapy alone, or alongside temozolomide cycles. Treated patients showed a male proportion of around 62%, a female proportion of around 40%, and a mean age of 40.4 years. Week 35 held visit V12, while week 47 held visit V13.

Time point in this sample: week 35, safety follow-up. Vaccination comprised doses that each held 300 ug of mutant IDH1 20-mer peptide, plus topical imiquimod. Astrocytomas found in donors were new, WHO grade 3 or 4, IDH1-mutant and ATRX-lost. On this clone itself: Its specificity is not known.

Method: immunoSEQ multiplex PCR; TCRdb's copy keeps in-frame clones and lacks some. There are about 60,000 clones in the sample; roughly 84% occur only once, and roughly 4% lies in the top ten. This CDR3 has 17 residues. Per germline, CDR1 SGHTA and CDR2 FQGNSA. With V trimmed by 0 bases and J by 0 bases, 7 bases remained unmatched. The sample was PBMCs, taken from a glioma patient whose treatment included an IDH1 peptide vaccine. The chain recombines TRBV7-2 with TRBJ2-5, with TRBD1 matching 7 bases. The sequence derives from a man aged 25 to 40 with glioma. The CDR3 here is CASSLASWTGNQETQYF. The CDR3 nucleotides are TGTGCCAGCAGCTTAGCGTCGTGGACAGGCAACCAAGAGACCCAGTACTTC.